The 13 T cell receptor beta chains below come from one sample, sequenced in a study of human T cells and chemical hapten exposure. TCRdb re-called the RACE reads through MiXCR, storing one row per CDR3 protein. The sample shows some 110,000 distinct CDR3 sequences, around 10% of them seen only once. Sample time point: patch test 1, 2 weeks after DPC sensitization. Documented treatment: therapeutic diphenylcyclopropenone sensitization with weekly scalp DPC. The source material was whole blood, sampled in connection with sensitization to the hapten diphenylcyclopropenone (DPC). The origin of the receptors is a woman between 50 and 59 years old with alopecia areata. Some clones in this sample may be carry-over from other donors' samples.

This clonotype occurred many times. CDR3 region: CASSQVGSGRGAYEQYF. CDR3 in DNA: TGTGCCAGCAGCCAAGTTGGTAGCGGGAGAGGAGCCTACGAGCAGTACTTC. The V gene is TRBV3-1, the J gene TRBJ2-7, with 9 bases fitting TRBD2. V gave up 1 base and J gave up 2 bases; unmatched junction bases: 9. Germline CDR1 and CDR2: LGHDT and YNNKEL (reference sequence). The CDR3 is 17 amino acids.

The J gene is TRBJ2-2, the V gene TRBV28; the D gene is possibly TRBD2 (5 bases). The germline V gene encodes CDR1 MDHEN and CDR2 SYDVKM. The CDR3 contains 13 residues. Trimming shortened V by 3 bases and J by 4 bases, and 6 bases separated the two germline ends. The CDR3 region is CASSFTSTGELFF. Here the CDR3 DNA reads TGTGCCAGCAGTTTCACTAGCACCGGGGAGCTGTTTTTT.

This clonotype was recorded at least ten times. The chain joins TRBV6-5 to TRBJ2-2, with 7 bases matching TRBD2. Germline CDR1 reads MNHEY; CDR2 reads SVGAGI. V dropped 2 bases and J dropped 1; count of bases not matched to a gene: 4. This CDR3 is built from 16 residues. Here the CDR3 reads CASSYGRVVNTGELFF. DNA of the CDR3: TGTGCCAGCAGTTACGGGAGGGTTGTGAACACCGGGGAGCTGTTTTTT.

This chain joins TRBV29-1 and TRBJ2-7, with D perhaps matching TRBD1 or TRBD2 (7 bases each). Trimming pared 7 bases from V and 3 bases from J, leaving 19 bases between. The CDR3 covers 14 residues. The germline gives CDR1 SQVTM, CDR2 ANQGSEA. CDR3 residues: CSARGAGDYYEQYF. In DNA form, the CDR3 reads TGCAGCGCCAGGGGGGCGGGAGATTACTACGAGCAGTACTTC.

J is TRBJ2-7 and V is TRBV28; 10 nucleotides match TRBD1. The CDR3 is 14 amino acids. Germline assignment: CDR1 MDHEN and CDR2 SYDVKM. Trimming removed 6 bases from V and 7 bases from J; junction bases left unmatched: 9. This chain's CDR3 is CASRPGQGPWEQYF. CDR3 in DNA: TGTGCCAGCAGACCGGGACAGGGGCCTTGGGAGCAGTACTTC.

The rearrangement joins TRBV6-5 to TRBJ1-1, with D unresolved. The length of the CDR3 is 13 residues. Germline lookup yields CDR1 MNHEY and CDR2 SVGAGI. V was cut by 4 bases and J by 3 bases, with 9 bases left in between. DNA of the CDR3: TGTGCCAGCAGTTCTCTTCCCCACACTGAAGCTTTCTTT. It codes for CASSSLPHTEAFF.

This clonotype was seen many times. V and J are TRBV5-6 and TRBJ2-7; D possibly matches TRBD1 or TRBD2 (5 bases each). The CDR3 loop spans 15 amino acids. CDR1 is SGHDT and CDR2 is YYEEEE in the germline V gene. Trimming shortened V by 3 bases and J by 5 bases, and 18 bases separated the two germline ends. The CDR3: CASSSYGTWSDEQYF. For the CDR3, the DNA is TGTGCCAGCAGCTCCTATGGGACCTGGAGTGACGAGCAGTACTTC.

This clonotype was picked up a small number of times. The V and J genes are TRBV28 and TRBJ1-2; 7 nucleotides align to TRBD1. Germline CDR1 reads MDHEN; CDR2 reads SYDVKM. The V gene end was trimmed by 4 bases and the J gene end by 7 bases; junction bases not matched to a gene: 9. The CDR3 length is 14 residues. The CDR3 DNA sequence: TGTGCCAGCAGTTCGCCAGACAGGGTGGCTGGCTACACCTTC. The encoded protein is CASSSPDRVAGYTF.

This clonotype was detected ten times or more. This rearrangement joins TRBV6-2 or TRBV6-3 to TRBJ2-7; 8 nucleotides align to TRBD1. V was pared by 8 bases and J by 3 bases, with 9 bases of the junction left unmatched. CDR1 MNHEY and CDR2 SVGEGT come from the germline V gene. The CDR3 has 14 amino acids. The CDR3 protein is CASRTPGQDYEQYF. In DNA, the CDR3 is TGTGCCAGCCGGACTCCGGGACAGGACTACGAGCAGTACTTC.

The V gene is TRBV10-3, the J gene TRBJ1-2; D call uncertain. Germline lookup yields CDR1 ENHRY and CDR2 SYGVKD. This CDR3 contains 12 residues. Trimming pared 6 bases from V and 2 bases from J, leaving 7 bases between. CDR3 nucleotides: TGTGCCATCAGCAGCCAGAACTATGGCTACACCTTC. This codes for CAISSQNYGYTF.

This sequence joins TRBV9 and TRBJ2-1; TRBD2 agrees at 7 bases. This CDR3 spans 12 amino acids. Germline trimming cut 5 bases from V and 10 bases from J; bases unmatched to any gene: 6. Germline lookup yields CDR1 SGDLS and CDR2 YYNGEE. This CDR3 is CASRPGGVEQFF. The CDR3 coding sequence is TGTGCCAGCAGGCCTGGGGGGGTCGAGCAGTTCTTC.

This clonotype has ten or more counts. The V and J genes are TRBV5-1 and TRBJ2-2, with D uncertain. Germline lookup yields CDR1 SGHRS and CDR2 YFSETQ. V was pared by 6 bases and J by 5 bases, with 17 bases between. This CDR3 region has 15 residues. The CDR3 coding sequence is TGCGCCAGCACGGACGCCCACCTGAGGACCGGGGAGCTGTTTTTT. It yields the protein CASTDAHLRTGELFF.

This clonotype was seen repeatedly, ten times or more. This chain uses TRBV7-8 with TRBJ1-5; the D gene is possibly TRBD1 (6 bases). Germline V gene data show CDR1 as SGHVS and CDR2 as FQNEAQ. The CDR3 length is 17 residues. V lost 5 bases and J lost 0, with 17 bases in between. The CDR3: CASSVQVRQVSNQPQHF. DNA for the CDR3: TGTGCCAGCAGCGTACAAGTAAGACAGGTTAGCAATCAGCCCCAGCATTTT. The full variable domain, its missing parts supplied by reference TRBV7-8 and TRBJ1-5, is GAGVSQSPRYKVAKRGQDVALRCDPISGHVSLFWYQQALGQGPEFLTYFQNEAQLDKSGLPSDRFFAERPEGSVSTLKIQRTQQEDSAVYLCASSVQVRQVSNQPQHFGDGTRLSIL.